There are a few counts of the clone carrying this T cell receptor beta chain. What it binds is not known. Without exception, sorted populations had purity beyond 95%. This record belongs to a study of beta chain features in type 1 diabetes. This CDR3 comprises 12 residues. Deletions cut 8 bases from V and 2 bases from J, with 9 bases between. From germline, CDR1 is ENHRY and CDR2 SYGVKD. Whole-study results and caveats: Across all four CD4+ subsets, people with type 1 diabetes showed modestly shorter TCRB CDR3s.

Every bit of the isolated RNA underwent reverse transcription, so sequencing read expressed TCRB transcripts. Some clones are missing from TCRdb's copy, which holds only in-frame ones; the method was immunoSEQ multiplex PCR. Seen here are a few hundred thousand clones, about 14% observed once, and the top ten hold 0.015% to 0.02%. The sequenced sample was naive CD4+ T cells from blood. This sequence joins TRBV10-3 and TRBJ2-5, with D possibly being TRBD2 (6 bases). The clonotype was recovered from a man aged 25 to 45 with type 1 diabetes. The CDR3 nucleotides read TGTGCCATCGGCGGACTACAAGAGACCCAGTACTTC. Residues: CAIGGLQETQYF.